One T cell receptor beta chain is described in this entry. Germline CDR1 reads MGHRA; CDR2 reads YSYEKL. The CDR3 has 14 amino acids. With V trimmed by 0 bases and J by 11 bases, 7 bases remained unmatched. This entry is derived from a study of blood T cell repertoires in COVID-19. Study-wide context: COVID-19 samples collected from the United States, Italy and Spain covered acute and convalescent phases.

Source study methods: From reference gene primer amplification, estimates of nucleated cell counts were derived. Assay used: immunoSEQ multiplex PCR; TCRdb lists only in-frame clones, some missing. The D gene and trimming were derived from the DNA, and the V and J assignments and clone size from that table. This table has under 300,000 clones, roughly nine tenths appearing once. This chain joins TRBV4-1 and TRBJ2-7; 10 positions match TRBD2. Sequencing was performed on peripheral blood. The source of this sequence is a man between 60 and 75 years old with acute or convalescent COVID-19. The CDR3: CASSQDRLAGDKYF. The CDR3 DNA follows: TGCGCCAGCAGCCAAGATAGGCTAGCGGGAGACAAGTACTTC.